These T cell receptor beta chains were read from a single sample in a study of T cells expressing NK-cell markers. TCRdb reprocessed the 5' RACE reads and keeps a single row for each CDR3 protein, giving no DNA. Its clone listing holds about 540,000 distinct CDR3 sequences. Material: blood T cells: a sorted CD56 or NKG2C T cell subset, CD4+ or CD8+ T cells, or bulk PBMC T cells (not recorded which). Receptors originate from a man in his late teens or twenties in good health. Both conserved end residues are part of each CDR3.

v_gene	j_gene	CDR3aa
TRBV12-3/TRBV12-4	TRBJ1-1	CASSFRGVGDTEAFF
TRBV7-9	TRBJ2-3	CASSLAVSSTDTQYF
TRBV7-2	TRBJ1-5	CASSHGPLRGLSNQPQHF
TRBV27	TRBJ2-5	CASSFGTSGLRGETQYF
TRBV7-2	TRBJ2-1	CASSLNSGSYYNEQFF
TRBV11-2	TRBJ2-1	CASSQSGSGYNEQFF
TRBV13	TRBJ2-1	CASSSRDFSYNEQFF
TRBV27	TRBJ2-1	CASSLRRGGGEQFF
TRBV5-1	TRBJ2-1	CASSFSTSGTSSYNEQFF
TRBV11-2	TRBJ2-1	CASSLVFSEGNEQFF
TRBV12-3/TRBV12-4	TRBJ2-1	CASSPDRGRGNEQFF
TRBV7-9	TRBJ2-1	CASSPLRAGTSYNEQFF
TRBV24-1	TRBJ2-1	CATSGKSRDRGPPRSYNEQFF